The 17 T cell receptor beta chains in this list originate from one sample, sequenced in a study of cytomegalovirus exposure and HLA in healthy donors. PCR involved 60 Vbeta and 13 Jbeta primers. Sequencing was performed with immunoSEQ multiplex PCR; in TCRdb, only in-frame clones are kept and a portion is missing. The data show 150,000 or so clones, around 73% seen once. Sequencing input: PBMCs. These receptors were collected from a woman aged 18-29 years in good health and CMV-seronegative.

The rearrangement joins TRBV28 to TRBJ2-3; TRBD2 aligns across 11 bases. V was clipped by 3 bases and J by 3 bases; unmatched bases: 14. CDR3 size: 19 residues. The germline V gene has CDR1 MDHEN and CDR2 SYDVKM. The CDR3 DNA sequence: TGTGCCAGCAGTTTTCTTGCTAGCGGGAGGTTGTACGGTACAGATACGCAGTATTTT. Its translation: CASSFLASGRLYGTDTQYF.

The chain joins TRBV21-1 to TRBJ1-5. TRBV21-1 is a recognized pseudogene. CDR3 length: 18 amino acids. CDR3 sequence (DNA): TGTGCCAGCTCCCCCCGGGTTCGTAGAAATAAGGGCAATCAGCCCCAGCATTTT. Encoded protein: CASSPRVRRNKGNQPQHF.

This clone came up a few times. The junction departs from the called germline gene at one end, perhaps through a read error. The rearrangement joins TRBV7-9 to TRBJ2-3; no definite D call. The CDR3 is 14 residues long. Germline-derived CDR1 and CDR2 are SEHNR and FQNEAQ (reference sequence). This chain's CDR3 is CSSSQYSVGDTQYF. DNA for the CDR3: TGTTCCAGCAGCCAGTACAGTGTCGGAGATACGCAGTATTTT.

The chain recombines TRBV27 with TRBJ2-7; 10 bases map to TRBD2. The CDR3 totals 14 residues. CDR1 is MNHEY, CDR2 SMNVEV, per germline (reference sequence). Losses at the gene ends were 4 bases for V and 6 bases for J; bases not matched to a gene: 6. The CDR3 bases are TGTGCCAGCAGTTCTTCTAGCGGGAGTTTCGAGCAGTACGTC. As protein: CASSSSSGSFEQYV.

In DNA form, the CDR3 reads TGTGCCAGCAGTGAAGCGGGGACTCATGAAAAACTGTTTTTT. It codes for CASSEAGTHEKLFF. The V and J genes are TRBV6-1 and TRBJ1-4; possibly TRBD1 for D (5 bases). Trimming removed 0 bases at V and 6 bases at J, with 8 bases between. The CDR3 is 14 amino acids. CDR1 and CDR2 from the germline V gene are MNHNS and SASEGT.

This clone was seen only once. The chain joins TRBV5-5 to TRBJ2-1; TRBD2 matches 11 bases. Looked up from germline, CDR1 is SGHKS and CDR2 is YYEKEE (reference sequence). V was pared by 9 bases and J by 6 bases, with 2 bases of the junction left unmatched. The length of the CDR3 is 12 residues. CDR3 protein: CATGTSGNEQFF. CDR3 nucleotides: TGTGCCACCGGGACTAGCGGCAATGAGCAGTTCTTC.

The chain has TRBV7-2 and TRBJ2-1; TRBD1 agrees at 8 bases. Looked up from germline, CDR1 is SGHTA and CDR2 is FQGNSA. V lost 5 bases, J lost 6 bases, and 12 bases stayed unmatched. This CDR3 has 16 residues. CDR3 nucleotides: TGTGCCAGCAGCCCCCGTCGGGGACAGGTGGGCAATGAGCAGTTCTTC. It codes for CASSPRRGQVGNEQFF.

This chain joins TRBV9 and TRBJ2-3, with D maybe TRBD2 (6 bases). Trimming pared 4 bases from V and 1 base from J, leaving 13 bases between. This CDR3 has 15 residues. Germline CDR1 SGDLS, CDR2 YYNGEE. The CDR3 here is CASSLWEVGTDTQYF. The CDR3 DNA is TGTGCCAGCAGCCTCTGGGAGGTCGGCACAGATACGCAGTATTTT.

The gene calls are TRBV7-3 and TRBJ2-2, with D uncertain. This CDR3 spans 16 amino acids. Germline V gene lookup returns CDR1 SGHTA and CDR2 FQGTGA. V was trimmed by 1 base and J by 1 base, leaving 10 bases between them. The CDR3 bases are TGTGCCAGCAGCTTAAGAAGAGTAGTGAACACCGGGGAGCTGTTTTTT. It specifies CASSLRRVVNTGELFF.

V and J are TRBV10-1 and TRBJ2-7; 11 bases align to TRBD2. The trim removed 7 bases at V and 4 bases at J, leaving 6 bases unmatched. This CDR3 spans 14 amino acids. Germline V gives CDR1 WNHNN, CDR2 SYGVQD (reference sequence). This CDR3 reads CASKILAGVYEQYF. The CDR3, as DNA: TGCGCCAGCAAAATACTAGCGGGGGTTTACGAGCAGTACTTC.

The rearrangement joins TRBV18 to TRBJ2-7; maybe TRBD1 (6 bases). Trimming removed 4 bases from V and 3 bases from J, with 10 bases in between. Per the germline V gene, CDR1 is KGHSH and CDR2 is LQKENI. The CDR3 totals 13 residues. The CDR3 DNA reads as TGTGCCAGCTCACTCCTGGACAGCTACGAGCAGTACTTC. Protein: CASSLLDSYEQYF.

The CDR3 bases are TGTGCCAGCACCTGGGCTGGTGGGTCTCTGGGCTATGGCTACACCTTC. It encodes CASTWAGGSLGYGYTF. The genes are TRBV6-6 and TRBJ1-2, with D unclear. Trimming removed 7 bases from V and 4 bases from J, with 22 bases in between. CDR1 is MNHNY, CDR2 SVGAGI, per germline (reference sequence). The CDR3 is made up of 16 amino acids.

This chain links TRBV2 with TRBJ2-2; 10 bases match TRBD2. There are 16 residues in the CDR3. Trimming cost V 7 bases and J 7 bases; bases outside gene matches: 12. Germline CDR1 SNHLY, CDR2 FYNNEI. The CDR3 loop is CASTKALAGVIGELFF. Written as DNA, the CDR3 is TGTGCCAGCACCAAAGCCCTAGCGGGAGTGATCGGGGAGCTGTTTTTT.

The CDR3 spells CSVESGRETQYF. The CDR3 nucleotides read TGCAGCGTTGAGTCAGGGCGAGAGACCCAGTACTTC. The chain couples TRBV29-1 to TRBJ2-5; D perhaps matches TRBD1 (5 bases). Germline CDR1 reads SQVTM; CDR2 reads ANQGSEA. Trimming left V 3 bases short and J 4 bases short, with 9 bases between. The CDR3 extends over 12 amino acids. Looking up the rest from reference TRBV29-1 and TRBJ2-5 gives the full variable domain: SAVISQKPSRDICQRGTSLTIQCQVDSQVTMMFWYRQQPGQSLTLIATANQGSEATYESGFVIDKFPISRPNLTFSTLTVSNMSPEDSSIYLCSVESGRETQYFGPGTRLLVL.

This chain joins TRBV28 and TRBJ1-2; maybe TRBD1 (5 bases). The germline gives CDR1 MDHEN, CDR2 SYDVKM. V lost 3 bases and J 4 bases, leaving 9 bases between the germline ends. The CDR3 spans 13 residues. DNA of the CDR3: TGTGCCAGCAGTTTCGGTCAGGGCTATGGCTACACCTTC. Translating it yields CASSFGQGYGYTF.

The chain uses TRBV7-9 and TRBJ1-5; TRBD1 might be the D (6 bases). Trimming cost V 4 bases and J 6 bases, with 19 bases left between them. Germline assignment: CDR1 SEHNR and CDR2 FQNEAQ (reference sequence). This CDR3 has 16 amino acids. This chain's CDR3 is CASSSTTGSGIQPQHF. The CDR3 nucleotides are TGTGCCAGCAGCTCCACCACAGGGAGTGGTATTCAGCCCCAGCATTTT.

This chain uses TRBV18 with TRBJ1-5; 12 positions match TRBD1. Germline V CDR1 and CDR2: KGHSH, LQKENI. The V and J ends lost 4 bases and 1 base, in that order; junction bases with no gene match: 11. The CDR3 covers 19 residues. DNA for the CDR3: TGTGCCAGCTCACTTACCGGGACAGGGGGCTCTGGGAGCAATCAGCCCCAGCATTTT. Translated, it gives CASSLTGTGGSGSNQPQHF.